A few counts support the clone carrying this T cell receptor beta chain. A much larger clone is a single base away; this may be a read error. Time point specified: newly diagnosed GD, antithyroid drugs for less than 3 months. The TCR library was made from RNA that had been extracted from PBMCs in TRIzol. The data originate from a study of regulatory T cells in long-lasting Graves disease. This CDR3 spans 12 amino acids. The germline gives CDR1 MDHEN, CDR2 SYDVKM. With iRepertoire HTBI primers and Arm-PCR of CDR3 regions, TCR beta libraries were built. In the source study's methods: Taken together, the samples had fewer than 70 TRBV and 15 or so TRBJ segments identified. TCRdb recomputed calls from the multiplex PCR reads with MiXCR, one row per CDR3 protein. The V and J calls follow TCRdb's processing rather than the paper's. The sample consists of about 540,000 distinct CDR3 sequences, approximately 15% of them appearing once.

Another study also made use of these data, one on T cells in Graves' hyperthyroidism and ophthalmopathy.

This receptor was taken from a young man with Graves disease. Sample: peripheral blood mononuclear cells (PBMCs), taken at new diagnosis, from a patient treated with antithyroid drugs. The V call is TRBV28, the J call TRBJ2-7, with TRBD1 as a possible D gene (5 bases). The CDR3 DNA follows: TGTGCCAGCAGACCTGACAGCTACGAGCAGTCCTTC. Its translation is CASRPDSYEQSF.